This entry lists 19 T cell receptor beta chains sequenced from one sample in a study. Tregs were sorted as CD4+CD25+CD127-/low cells. MiXCR was run by TCRdb on the 5' RACE reads, yielding one entry per CDR3 protein. Among about 11,000 distinct CDR3 sequences listed, roughly 18% were seen once. The sample taken for sequencing was Tregs sorted from a lymph node. All receptors derive from a female donor with breast cancer.

Within the sample, this clonotype is medium-sized. The chain has TRBV7-2 and TRBJ2-3; D uncertain. The CDR3 has 12 residues. Germline lookup yields CDR1 SGHTA and CDR2 FQGNSA. V lost 4 bases to trimming and J lost 2 bases, with 4 bases between them. In DNA form, the CDR3 reads TGTGCCAGCAGCTCCTTCACAGATACGCAGTATTTT. Translated, it gives CASSSFTDTQYF. Based on the CDR3 plus reference TRBV7-2 and TRBJ2-3, the full variable domain is GAGVSQSPSNKVTEKGKDVELRCDPISGHTALYWYRQSLGQGLEFLIYFQGNSAPDKSGLPSDRFSAERTGGSVSTLTIQRTQQEDSAVYLCASSSFTDTQYFGPGTRLTVL.

This clonotype was seen a few times. A clone one base away is much larger, so this may be a read error. The chain couples TRBV29-1 to TRBJ1-1; tentative D call: TRBD1 (6 bases). This CDR3 has 12 residues. Trimming cost V 5 bases and J 5 bases, with 12 bases left between them. The germline V gene encodes CDR1 SQVTM and CDR2 ANQGSEA. This CDR3 reads CSVFAQGTEAFF. CDR3 coding DNA: TGCAGCGTTTTCGCCCAGGGGACTGAAGCTTTCTTT.

Comment on this clonotype: With a much larger clone just one base away, this may be a read error. The chain uses TRBV5-1 and TRBJ2-5, with 8 bases lining up with TRBD1. J gave up 1 base and V 4 bases, and 3 bases lay outside the gene matches. Germline V gives CDR1 SGHRS, CDR2 YFSETQ. CDR3 length equals 14 residues. CDR3 sequence reads: CASSRDRGQETQYF. DNA of the CDR3: TGCGCCAGCAGCCGTGACAGGGGCCAAGAGACCCAGTACTTC.

This clonotype was counted ten times or more. The CDR3 protein is CAWSVGQDNQPQHF. DNA of the CDR3: TGTGCCTGGAGTGTAGGCCAGGACAATCAGCCCCAGCATTTT. This chain joins TRBV30 and TRBJ1-5; D gene unclear. Trimming pared 0 bases from V and 3 bases from J, leaving 9 bases between. The CDR3 has 14 residues. Germline V gene data show CDR1 as GTSNPN and CDR2 as SVGIG (reference sequence).

As concerns this clonotype: The conserved phenylalanine or tryptophan is not found at the CDR3 terminus, so this likely reflects a read error. The chain has TRBV4-2 and TRBJ2-2, with TRBD1 as a possible D gene (6 bases). Germline V CDR1 and CDR2: LGHNA, YNFKEQ. The CDR3 is 16 amino acids. The V gene lost 6 bases and the J gene lost 5 bases, with 19 bases spanning the gap. CDR3 DNA sequence: TGTGCCAGCAGTCGGGAAGGGCGGACAGTGACCGGGGAGCTGTTTTGT. As protein: CASSREGRTVTGELFC.

This clonotype has ten or more counts. The rearrangement uses TRBV3-1 and TRBJ2-7; TRBD2 agrees at 12 bases. The junction had 4 bases not matched to a gene; V was cut back by 0 bases and J by 4 bases. Germline assignment: CDR1 LGHDT and CDR2 YNNKEL (reference sequence). The CDR3 has 16 residues. The CDR3 nucleotides read TGTGCCAGCAGCCAAGAACTAGCGGGAGGAGCATACGAGCAGTACTTC. Translation: CASSQELAGGAYEQYF.

This clonotype has a handful of counts. This chain uses TRBV29-1 with TRBJ2-7, with 8 bases lining up with TRBD1. This CDR3 has 14 residues. Germline V CDR1 and CDR2: SQVTM, ANQGSEA. V was pared by 3 bases and J by 7 bases, with 11 bases of the junction left unmatched. The CDR3 region is CSVDAGQGVGEQYF. The DNA for the CDR3 is TGCAGCGTTGACGCTGGACAGGGAGTGGGGGAGCAGTACTTC.

This clonotype was detected only a few times. The chain couples TRBV7-2 to TRBJ2-1; TRBD1 matches at 7 bases. The germline gives CDR1 SGHTA, CDR2 FQGNSA. V lost 5 bases, J lost 8 bases, and 15 bases stayed unmatched. This CDR3 is built from 16 residues. This chain's CDR3 is CASSAARTGGKDEQFF. The CDR3 bases are TGTGCCAGCAGCGCTGCAAGGACAGGAGGAAAGGATGAGCAGTTCTTC.

This clonotype is medium-sized by share. The rearrangement uses TRBV3-1 and TRBJ1-1; 9 bases agree with TRBD1. Germline CDR1 reads LGHDT; CDR2 reads YNNKEL (reference sequence). The CDR3 has 16 amino acids. V trimming: 4 bases; J trimming: 3 bases; junction bases outside the gene matches: 9. The CDR3 loop reads CASSPEWDRAYTEAFF. The CDR3 DNA sequence: TGTGCCAGCAGCCCAGAGTGGGACAGGGCATACACTGAAGCTTTCTTT.

About this clonotype: With a much larger clone just one base away, this may be a read error. This chain links TRBV7-2 with TRBJ2-7; D possibly corresponds to TRBD2 (5 bases). Germline CDR1 reads SGHTA; CDR2 reads FQGNSA. The CDR3 has 14 amino acids. CDR3 residues: CASGLASSIYEQYF. DNA for the CDR3: TGTGCCAGCGGCTTAGCGAGCAGCATATACGAGCAGTACTTC.

This clonotype was observed a handful of times. J is TRBJ2-2 and V is TRBV7-9, with D tentatively TRBD1 (6 bases). The CDR3 contains 16 residues. Trimming cost V 3 bases and J 4 bases, with 15 bases left between them. Per the germline V gene, CDR1 is SEHNR and CDR2 is FQNEAQ (reference sequence). CDR3 sequence: CASSLTGAFFTGELFF. The CDR3 DNA sequence: TGTGCCAGCAGCTTGACAGGCGCCTTTTTCACCGGGGAGCTGTTTTTT.

V and J are TRBV7-3 and TRBJ2-3; 15 nucleotides line up with TRBD2. CDR3 length: 16 residues. Germline V gene data show CDR1 as SGHTA and CDR2 as FQGTGA. The V gene end was trimmed by 5 bases and the J gene end by 4 bases; junction bases not matched to a gene: 4. CDR3 in amino acids: CASSPGLAGGADTQYF. In DNA, the CDR3 is TGTGCCAGCAGCCCGGGACTAGCGGGAGGTGCAGATACGCAGTATTTT.

In its sample, this clonotype is medium-sized. The chain is built from TRBV6-6 and TRBJ2-5; D remains unclear. Trimming cost V 10 bases and J 3 bases, with 18 bases left between them. The CDR3 covers 14 residues. Germline V gives CDR1 MNHNY, CDR2 SVGAGI (reference sequence). CDR3 nucleotides: TGTGCCACAAAACCGGGTCGCCGGGAAGAGACCCAGTACTTC. As protein: CATKPGRREETQYF.

This clonotype has ten or more counts. V and J are TRBV10-3 and TRBJ2-5; D unclear. The CDR3 runs to 13 residues. V shed 0 bases and J shed 4 bases, with 6 bases lying between them. CDR1 and CDR2 (germline): ENHRY, SYGVKD. The CDR3 DNA is TGTGCCATCAGTGAGTCTGTGGGAGAGACCCAGTACTTC. It is translated as CAISESVGETQYF.

At least ten counts were recorded for this clonotype. One end of the junction is discordant with germline, which a read error may explain. The chain couples TRBV5-1 to TRBJ2-6, with D perhaps matching TRBD1 (5 bases). Germline V gives CDR1 SGHRS, CDR2 YFSETQ. The length of the CDR3 is 15 residues. The CDR3 region is CASTGRFSGADVLTF. The CDR3 region has the DNA TGCGCCAGCACTGGACGCTTCTCTGGGGCCGACGTCCTGACTTTC.

By share, this clonotype ranks as medium-sized (0.01 to 0.1%). V and J are TRBV24-1 and TRBJ2-7; a possible D gene is TRBD1 (7 bases). Trimming removed 7 bases at V and 6 bases at J, with 15 bases between. The CDR3 loop spans 13 amino acids. The germline V gene encodes CDR1 KGHDR and CDR2 SFDVKD. The CDR3 loop reads CATSGQVEGEQYF. CDR3 DNA sequence: TGTGCCACCAGCGGACAGGTGGAGGGCGAGCAGTACTTC.

By proportion, this clonotype is medium-sized (0.01 to 0.1%). The CDR3 is CASSLGVVGNQPQHF. The CDR3 nucleotides are TGTGCCAGCAGTCTCGGGGTTGTGGGGAATCAGCCCCAGCATTTT. The rearrangement links TRBV6-6 to TRBJ1-5; no clear D gene. The ends were cut back, 5 bases at V and 4 bases at J, with 15 bases in the middle. Looked up from germline, CDR1 is MNHNY and CDR2 is SVGAGI (reference sequence). The CDR3 loop spans 15 amino acids.

To note about this clonotype: This could be a read error, since a much larger clone is one nucleotide away. The rearrangement joins TRBV6-2 or TRBV6-3 to TRBJ2-1; perhaps TRBD1 as D (5 bases). Germline V gene data show CDR1 as MNHEY and CDR2 as SVGEGT. The CDR3 spans 17 residues. Trimming shortened V by 0 bases and J by 5 bases, and 17 bases separated the two germline ends. The DNA for the CDR3 is TGTGCCAGCAGTTACTCGAAAAAGGGGCCTCTGGACAATGAGCAGTTCTTC. It codes for CASSYSKKGPLDNEQFF.

Within the sample, this clonotype is medium-sized (0.01 to 0.1%). The chain couples TRBV5-1 to TRBJ1-4, with TRBD1 identical over 11 bases. CDR3 length equals 14 residues. The germline gives CDR1 SGHRS, CDR2 YFSETQ. J gave up 7 bases and V 3 bases, and 2 bases lay outside the gene matches. CDR3 nucleotide sequence: TGCGCCAGCAGCTCCGGGACAGGGGGTGAAAAACTGTTTTTT. This translates into CASSSGTGGEKLFF.